These 19 T cell receptor beta chains came from one sample sequenced in a study of cytomegalovirus exposure and HLA in healthy donors. 13 Jbeta primers and 60 Vbeta primers were used for the PCR. The assay was immunoSEQ multiplex PCR, and TCRdb's table has in-frame clones only and misses some. The sample lists around 180,000 clones, 80% to 90% occurring once. Sequencing input: PBMCs. The receptors were sampled from a girl aged 2-15 years in good health and CMV-seropositive.

This clone was detected once. V and J are TRBV30 and TRBJ2-7, with TRBD1 matching 7 bases. V was pared by 2 bases and J by 5 bases, with 6 bases of the junction left unmatched. The CDR3 consists of 13 residues. From germline, CDR1 is GTSNPN and CDR2 SVGIG (reference sequence). For the CDR3, the DNA is TGTGCCTGGAGTCCGCTGACAGGGAACGAGCAGTACTTC. Its protein product is CAWSPLTGNEQYF. Drawing the rest from reference TRBV30 and TRBJ2-7, the complete variable domain is SQTIHQWPATLVQPVGSPLSLECTVEGTSNPNLYWYRQAAGRGLQLLFYSVGIGQISSEVPQNLSASRPQDRQFILSSKKLLLSDSGFYLCAWSPLTGNEQYFGPGTRLTVT.

The CDR3 sequence: CATSRDPRGIYEQYF. In DNA, the CDR3 is TGTGCCACCAGCAGAGACCCGCGGGGGATCTACGAGCAGTACTTC. The genes are TRBV15 and TRBJ2-7; 7 bases agree with TRBD2. CDR1 and CDR2 from the germline V gene are LNHNV and YYDKDF (reference sequence). The V gene end was trimmed by 0 bases and the J gene end by 3 bases; junction bases not matched to a gene: 5. This CDR3 region has 15 residues.

The chain recombines TRBV6-6 with TRBJ2-2; 7 nucleotides match TRBD2. CDR1 is MNHNY and CDR2 is SVGAGI in the germline V gene (reference sequence). The CDR3 is 15 residues long. The junction had 6 bases not matched to a gene; V was cut back by 2 bases and J by 6 bases. The CDR3 DNA reads TGTGCCAGCAGTTACGTCGGCGGGAGTCCCGGGGAGCTGTTTTTT. It is translated as CASSYVGGSPGELFF.

With regard to this clone: At one end the junction does not follow the germline gene, possibly because of a read error. The chain recombines TRBV7-9 with TRBJ2-7; 7 bases align to TRBD2. The CDR3 contains 15 residues. Germline V gene lookup returns CDR1 SEHNR and CDR2 FQNEAQ (reference sequence). CDR3 in amino acids: CAGSLGRGTPREQYF. The CDR3 nucleotides read TGTGCCGGCAGCTTAGGGCGGGGGACGCCCCGCGAGCAGTACTTC. The variable domain in full, with the rest retrieved from reference TRBV7-9 and TRBJ2-7, is DTGVSQNPRHKITKRGQNVTFRCDPISEHNRLYWYRQTLGQGPEFLTYFQNEAQLEKSRLLSDRFSAERPKGSFSTLEIQRTEQGDSAMYLCAGSLGRGTPREQYFGPGTRLTVT.

This rearrangement joins TRBV2 to TRBJ1-1; D gene unclear. Trimming removed 2 bases from V and 0 bases from J, with 10 bases in between. Germline loops: CDR1 SNHLY, CDR2 FYNNEI. The CDR3 runs to 15 residues. CDR3 DNA: TGTGCCAGCAGTGAATATCAGGCGATGAACACTGAAGCTTTCTTT. This translates into CASSEYQAMNTEAFF.

The chain uses TRBV6-1 and TRBJ2-4; 8 bases are a match to TRBD2. The CDR3 extends over 16 amino acids. V lost 2 bases and J lost 5; bases outside the gene matches: 8. Germline V gene lookup returns CDR1 MNHNS and CDR2 SASEGT. CDR3 DNA sequence: TGTGCCAGCAGTGAAATCTTCCGGGAGGGGGAAAACATTCAGTACTTC. Its protein product is CASSEIFREGENIQYF.

The V gene is TRBV13, the J gene TRBJ2-7; 7 nucleotides line up with TRBD2. The CDR3 has 15 residues. Germline V gene data show CDR1 as PRHDT and CDR2 as FYEKMQ (reference sequence). J gave up 2 bases and V 5 bases, and 9 bases lay outside the gene matches. CDR3 nucleotide sequence: TGTGCCAGCAGCGTCTCCCTAGCGGAGACCTACGAGCAGTACTTC. Protein: CASSVSLAETYEQYF.

The J gene is TRBJ1-5, the V gene TRBV5-1; D is uncertain. Trimming removed 2 bases at V and 7 bases at J, with 13 bases between. The germline V gene encodes CDR1 SGHRS and CDR2 YFSETQ. This CDR3 has 14 amino acids. The CDR3 here is CASSLEGTNQPQHF. CDR3 nucleotide sequence: TGCGCCAGCAGCTTAGAGGGTACCAACCAGCCCCAGCATTTT.

The V call is TRBV19, the J call TRBJ2-7; 10 nucleotides match TRBD1. Germline CDR1 is LNHDA and CDR2 is SQIVND (reference sequence). This CDR3 comprises 22 residues. V dropped 5 bases and J dropped 2; count of bases not matched to a gene: 27. CDR3 nucleotide sequence: TGTGCCAGTAGTCGATACCGGGACAGGGGATTACTTACCTATCTTCGCACCTACGAGCAGTACTTC. This encodes CASSRYRDRGLLTYLRTYEQYF.

This chain links TRBV5-1 with TRBJ2-1, with a possible D match to TRBD2 (6 bases). The CDR3 is 16 amino acids. V was shortened by 0 bases and J by 4 bases, with 14 bases between the two germline ends. Germline CDR1 reads SGHRS; CDR2 reads YFSETQ. Written as DNA, the CDR3 is TGCGCCAGCAGCTTGGAGGAGGGTCCGTCATACAATGAGCAGTTCTTC. Translation: CASSLEEGPSYNEQFF.

The chain employs TRBV7-8 and TRBJ1-5, with 9 bases lining up with TRBD1. Per the germline V gene, CDR1 is SGHVS and CDR2 is FQNEAQ. Trimming took 8 bases from V and 6 from J; bases not matched to a gene: 8. The CDR3 extends over 14 amino acids. CDR3 bases: TGTGCCAGCGGCCCGGGACAGGGAGGTCAGCCCCAGCATTTT. This encodes CASGPGQGGQPQHF.

J is TRBJ1-1 and V is TRBV7-6, with no clear D. Germline CDR1 and CDR2: SGHVS and FNYEAQ. V was clipped by 1 base and J by 5 bases, with 8 bases between them. The CDR3 spans 13 residues. CDR3 sequence reads: CASSLERVTEAFF. CDR3 DNA sequence: TGTGCCAGCAGCTTAGAGAGGGTGACTGAAGCTTTCTTT.

In this sample, this clone turned up a few times. The chain links TRBV5-1 to TRBJ1-5, with 7 nucleotides matching TRBD1. V gave up 0 bases and J gave up 1 base; unmatched junction bases: 4. This CDR3 has 16 residues. Germline CDR1 SGHRS, CDR2 YFSETQ. Written as DNA, the CDR3 is TGCGCCAGCAGCTTGGGACAGGGTGGAAGCAATCAGCCCCAGCATTTT. Translated, it gives CASSLGQGGSNQPQHF.

The J gene is TRBJ2-7, the V gene TRBV4-1, with 7 bases lining up with TRBD1. This CDR3 is built from 16 residues. The V and J ends lost 0 bases and 2 bases, in that order; junction bases with no gene match: 7. Germline V gene lookup returns CDR1 MGHRA and CDR2 YSYEKL. The CDR3 spells CASSQEGDRVPYEQYF. The CDR3 coding sequence is TGCGCCAGCAGCCAAGAAGGCGACAGGGTCCCCTACGAGCAGTACTTC.

This sequence joins TRBV5-1 and TRBJ2-5; D call uncertain. V was cut by 4 bases and J by 5 bases, with 12 bases left in between. The germline gives CDR1 SGHRS, CDR2 YFSETQ. The CDR3 runs 13 residues. The CDR3 DNA reads as TGCGCCAGCAGCCTACGATCTCGGGAGACCCAGTACTTC. It is translated as CASSLRSRETQYF.

The rearrangement uses TRBV5-6 and TRBJ1-4; 10 bases fit TRBD1. The V gene's germline CDR1 is SGHDT and CDR2 YYEEEE. CDR3 length: 15 residues. V gave up 4 bases and J gave up 8 bases; unmatched junction bases: 8. As DNA, the CDR3 is TGTGCCAGCAGCGTTGCCGGACAGGGGGAGGAAAAACTGTTTTTT. Translation gives CASSVAGQGEEKLFF.

The chain is built from TRBV5-1 and TRBJ2-1; D not certain. Germline V gene data show CDR1 as SGHRS and CDR2 as YFSETQ. CDR3 length: 14 amino acids. Trimming took off 2 bases at V and 8 bases at J, with 14 bases between the two ends. The chain's CDR3 is CASSLMSGWDEQFF. In DNA form, the CDR3 reads TGCGCCAGCAGCTTAATGTCCGGGTGGGATGAGCAGTTCTTC.

V usage is TRBV14 and J usage is TRBJ2-4; D is possibly TRBD2 (7 bases). Germline V CDR1 and CDR2: SGHDN, FVKESK. V lost 4 bases, J lost 7 bases, and 14 bases lay in between. There are 14 residues in the CDR3. The CDR3, as DNA: TGTGCCAGCAGCCCCGTCGGGGGGCGGAACATTCAGTACTTC. It translates to CASSPVGGRNIQYF.

The chain uses TRBV28 and TRBJ2-7; 8 nucleotides agree with TRBD2. CDR3 length equals 14 residues. J was trimmed by 12 bases and V by 5 bases; bases with no gene match: 15. Germline CDR1 reads MDHEN; CDR2 reads SYDVKM. CDR3 coding DNA: TGTGCCAGCAGTACCTGGGTAGCGGGGTCGAGCGGGTACTTC. Translated, it gives CASSTWVAGSSGYF.